Included here is one TCR beta chain sequence, with context. Its antigen is currently unknown. These data come from a study of graft-versus-host responses after intestinal transplantation. Across the whole study: Grafts that recipients had were multivisceral, liver-intestinal, or isolated intestinal transplants. General observations from the study: HvG clone declines early post-transplant were associated with peak circulating GvH levels. Graft-donor T cell macrochimerism coincided with high graft-versus-host to host-versus-graft clonal ratios in allografts. Analysis identified GvH clones in recipient marrow, with some appearing first in ileum or blood.

Researchers processed graft tissue to release intraepithelial and lamina propria lymphocytes. Sequencing used immunoSEQ multiplex PCR; TCRdb keeps in-frame clones, though not all of them. Here the sample spans about 18,000 clones, around 82% being singletons. V trimming: 6 bases; J trimming: 6 bases; junction bases outside the gene matches: 16. Germline V gives CDR1 MDHEN, CDR2 SYDVKM. The CDR3 covers 16 residues. This sample comprised ileum tissue, obtained 17 days after transplant. This TCR came from a human patient who received an intestinal transplant, so some T cells may come from the graft donor. This sequence joins TRBV28 and TRBJ1-1, with 7 bases fitting TRBD1. In DNA, the CDR3 is TGTGCCAGCAGCTACACGTCCGGGACAGTAGTCTCTGAAGCTTTCTTT. Amino acids: CASSYTSGTVVSEAFF.